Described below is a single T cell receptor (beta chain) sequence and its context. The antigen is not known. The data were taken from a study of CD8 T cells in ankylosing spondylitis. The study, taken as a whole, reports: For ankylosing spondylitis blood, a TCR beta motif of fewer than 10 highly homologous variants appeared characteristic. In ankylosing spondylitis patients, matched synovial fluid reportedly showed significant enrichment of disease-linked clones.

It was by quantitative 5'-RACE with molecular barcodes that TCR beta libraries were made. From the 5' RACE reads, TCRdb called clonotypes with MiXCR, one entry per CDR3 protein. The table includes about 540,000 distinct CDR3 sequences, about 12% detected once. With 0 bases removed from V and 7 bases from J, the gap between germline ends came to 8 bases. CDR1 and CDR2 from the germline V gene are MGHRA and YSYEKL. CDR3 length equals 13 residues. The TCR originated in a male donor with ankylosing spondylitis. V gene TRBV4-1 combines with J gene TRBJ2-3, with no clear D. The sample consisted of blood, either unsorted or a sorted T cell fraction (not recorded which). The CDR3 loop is CASSQEHAHTQYF. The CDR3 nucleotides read TGCGCCAGCAGCCAAGAACACGCACATACGCAGTATTTT.